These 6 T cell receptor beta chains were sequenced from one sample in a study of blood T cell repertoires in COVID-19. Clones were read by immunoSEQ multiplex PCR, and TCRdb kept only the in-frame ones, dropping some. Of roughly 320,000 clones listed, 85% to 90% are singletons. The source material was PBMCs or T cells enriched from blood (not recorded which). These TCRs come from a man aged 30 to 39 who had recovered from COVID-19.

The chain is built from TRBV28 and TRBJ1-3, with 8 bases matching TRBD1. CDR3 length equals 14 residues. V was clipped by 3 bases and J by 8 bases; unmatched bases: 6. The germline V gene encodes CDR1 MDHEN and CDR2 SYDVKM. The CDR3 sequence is CASSFAGGGYTIYF. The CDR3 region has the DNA TGTGCCAGCAGTTTCGCAGGGGGCGGATACACCATATATTTT. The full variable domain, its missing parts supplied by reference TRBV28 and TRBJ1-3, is DVKVTQSSRYLVKRTGEKVFLECVQDMDHENMFWYRQDPGLGLRLIYFSYDVKMKEKGDIPEGYSVSREKKERFSLILESASTNQTSMYLCASSFAGGGYTIYFGEGSWLTVV.

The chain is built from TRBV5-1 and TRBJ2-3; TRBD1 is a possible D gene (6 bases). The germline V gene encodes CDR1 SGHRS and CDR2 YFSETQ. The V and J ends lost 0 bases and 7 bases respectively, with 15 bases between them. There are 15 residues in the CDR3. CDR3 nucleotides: TGCGCCAGCAGCTTGGCCCTTGACAGGCCTCATACGCAGTATTTT. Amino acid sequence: CASSLALDRPHTQYF.

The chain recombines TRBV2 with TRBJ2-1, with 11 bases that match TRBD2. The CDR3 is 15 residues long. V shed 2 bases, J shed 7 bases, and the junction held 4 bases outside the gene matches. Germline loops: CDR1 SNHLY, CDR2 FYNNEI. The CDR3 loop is CASSEFSGRGNEQFF. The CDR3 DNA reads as TGTGCCAGCAGTGAATTTAGCGGGAGGGGAAATGAGCAGTTCTTC.

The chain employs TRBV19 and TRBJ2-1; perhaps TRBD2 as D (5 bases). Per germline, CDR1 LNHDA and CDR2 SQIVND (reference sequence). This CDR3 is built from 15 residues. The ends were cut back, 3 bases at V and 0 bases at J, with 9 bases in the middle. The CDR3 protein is CASSIGETSYNEQFF. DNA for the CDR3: TGTGCCAGTAGTATCGGGGAGACCTCCTACAATGAGCAGTTCTTC.

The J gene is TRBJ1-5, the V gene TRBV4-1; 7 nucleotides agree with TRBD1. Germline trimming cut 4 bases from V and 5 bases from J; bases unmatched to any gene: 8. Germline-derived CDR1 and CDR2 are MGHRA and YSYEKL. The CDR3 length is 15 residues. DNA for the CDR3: TGCGCCAGCAGCCCTACCGACAGGGCGGATCAGCCCCAGCATTTT. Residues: CASSPTDRADQPQHF.

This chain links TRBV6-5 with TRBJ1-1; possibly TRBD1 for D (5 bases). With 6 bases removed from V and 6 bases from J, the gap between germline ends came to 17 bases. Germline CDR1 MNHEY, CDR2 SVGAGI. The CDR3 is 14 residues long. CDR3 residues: CASREGIRGAEAFF. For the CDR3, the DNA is TGTGCCAGCAGGGAGGGGATCCGGGGGGCTGAAGCTTTCTTT.